The present TCR beta chain was sequenced within a study of shared clonotypes between healthy human individuals. Study-wide context: Donors were a couple of women and three men aged 18 to 49.

CDR1 GTSNPN and CDR2 SVGIG come from the germline V gene (reference sequence). The CDR3 runs to 15 residues. The V and J ends lost 4 bases and 1 base respectively, with 16 bases between them. Produced via immunoSEQ multiplex PCR; TCRdb's table is partial and in-frame only. The table has millions of clones, about 95% seen once; the top ten hold around 1.1%. Cells designated naive CD8 were CD45RO-negative and were positively selected for CCR7, with terminally differentiated effector memory CD45RA+ cells excluded. As for this clone: Its specificity is unknown.

Whole-study findings and limits: Having only a few donors restricted how much genetic and exposure-history diversity was captured. Around 5% of naive CD4 clonotypes were shared across four donors. Estimated richness was generally greater in naive than memory subsets.

The sample comprised naive CD8+ T cells sorted from blood. The TCR comes from a man between 18 and 35 years old in good health. The chain uses TRBV30 and TRBJ1-1; D is undetermined. The CDR3 spells CAWTTGSAGNTEAFF. The CDR3, as DNA: TGTGCCTGGACCACGGGGAGCGCAGGGAACACTGAAGCTTTCTTT.